The sequence of this T cell receptor (beta chain) was determined in a study of Tregs in tolerant kidney transplant recipients. Measured with immunoSEQ multiplex PCR; TCRdb has only the in-frame clones, and not every one. The table lists under 90,000 clones, roughly 91% of them singletons. The nonmyeloablative bone marrow transplants came from related graft donors, with transient mixed chimerism. This CDR3 comprises 12 residues. Between the trimmed V and J ends, which lost 0 bases and 2 bases, there was a span of 4 bases. Per germline, CDR1 GTSNPN and CDR2 SVGIG (reference sequence). Sequences were derived from CD4+ T cells from blood (PBMCs), sampled 24 months after the transplant. This rearrangement joins TRBV30 to TRBJ2-5; D is uncertain. This receptor was obtained from a human patient who received a combined kidney and bone marrow transplant. Some T cells may have originated in the graft donor. DNA for the CDR3: TGTGCCTGGAGTGTCCAGCAAGAGACCCAGTACTTC. It codes for CAWSVQQETQYF.